These T cell receptor beta chains were read from a single sample in a study of blood T cell repertoires in COVID-19. Sequencing used immunoSEQ multiplex PCR; TCRdb keeps in-frame clones, though not all of them. The table shows more than 55,000 clones, with around 90% occurring only once. Sequences were obtained from peripheral blood. Receptors were obtained from a man older than 75 with acute or convalescent COVID-19. The CDR3 runs from the conserved cysteine through the conserved F or W. The order of the fields is clone size, J gene, V gene, D gene, CDR3 DNA, CDR3 protein. A D gene is named only where the DNA matches it firmly. Expanded clones are given a class, and other clones once, few, many or no size at all.

clone size: NA; J gene: TRBJ2-7; V gene: TRBV12-3/TRBV12-4; D gene: NA; CDR3 DNA: TGTGCCAGCAGGGAACAGGGCTACGAGCAGTACTTC; CDR3 protein: CASREQGYEQYF
clone size: NA; J gene: TRBJ2-3; V gene: TRBV5-1; D gene: NA; CDR3 DNA: TGCGCCAGCAGCTTGGTCTCTACTAGCACAGATACGCAGTATTTT; CDR3 protein: CASSLVSTSTDTQYF
clone size: NA; J gene: TRBJ2-2; V gene: TRBV2; D gene: TRBD1; CDR3 DNA: TGTGCCAGCAGTGGACAGGGTAACACCGGGGAGCTGTTTTTT; CDR3 protein: CASSGQGNTGELFF
clone size: NA; J gene: TRBJ2-5; V gene: TRBV3-1/TRBV3-2; D gene: TRBD2; CDR3 DNA: TGTGCCAGCAGCCAGAGCGGGGGGGCCTGGGAGACCCAGTACTTC; CDR3 protein: CASSQSGGAWETQYF
clone size: NA; J gene: TRBJ2-1; V gene: TRBV2; D gene: NA; CDR3 DNA: TGTGCCAGCAGTGAACACAACTCCTACAATGAGCAGTTCTTC; CDR3 protein: CASSEHNSYNEQFF
clone size: NA; J gene: TRBJ2-3; V gene: TRBV3-1/TRBV3-2; D gene: TRBD1; CDR3 DNA: TGTGCCAGCAGCCACCACAGGGGATGGGATACGCAGTATTTT; CDR3 protein: CASSHHRGWDTQYF
clone size: NA; J gene: TRBJ1-1; V gene: TRBV2; D gene: NA; CDR3 DNA: TGTGCCAGCCATACCCGAGGGTTGAACACTGAAGCTTTCTTT; CDR3 protein: CASHTRGLNTEAFF
clone size: NA; J gene: TRBJ2-3; V gene: TRBV18; D gene: TRBD1; CDR3 DNA: TGTGCCAGCTCGCCTAGCAGGACAGGGACCACAGATACGCAGTATTTT; CDR3 protein: CASSPSRTGTTDTQYF
clone size: NA; J gene: TRBJ2-5; V gene: TRBV19; D gene: NA; CDR3 DNA: TGTGCCAGTAGTACTCAGGGGGGCCAAGAGACCCAGTACTTC; CDR3 protein: CASSTQGGQETQYF
clone size: NA; J gene: TRBJ2-2; V gene: TRBV13; D gene: NA; CDR3 DNA: TGTGCCAGCAGCTTAGAGAGTATTAGCGGAGATACCGGGGAGCTGTTTTTT; CDR3 protein: CASSLESISGDTGELFF
clone size: NA; J gene: TRBJ2-2; V gene: TRBV7-6; D gene: NA; CDR3 DNA: TGTGCCAGCAGCTTAGCGATTGCAGGGGGGTTGGAGCTGTTTTTT; CDR3 protein: CASSLAIAGGLELFF
clone size: NA; J gene: TRBJ1-1; V gene: TRBV7-8; D gene: NA; CDR3 DNA: TGTGCCAGCAGCTTGCGGCGGGACACTGAAGCTTTCTTT; CDR3 protein: CASSLRRDTEAFF
clone size: once; J gene: TRBJ1-2; V gene: TRBV6-4; D gene: NA; CDR3 DNA: TGTGCCAGCAGTGAGAGGGAGGGCGGCGGGTATGGCTACACCTTC; CDR3 protein: CASSEREGGGYGYTF
clone size: NA; J gene: TRBJ1-3; V gene: TRBV30; D gene: TRBD1; CDR3 DNA: TGTGCCACGCCAAGGGGGCTCTCTGGAAACACCATATATTTT; CDR3 protein: CATPRGLSGNTIYF
clone size: NA; J gene: TRBJ2-1; V gene: TRBV19; D gene: NA; CDR3 DNA: TGTGCCAGTAAAGACAGCCTGGGATACAATGAGCAGTTCTTC; CDR3 protein: CASKDSLGYNEQFF
clone size: NA; J gene: TRBJ2-3; V gene: TRBV10-3; D gene: TRBD2; CDR3 DNA: TGTGCCACCCTTGGGACTAGCGGGGGGCAAACTAGCACAGATACGCAGTATTTT; CDR3 protein: CATLGTSGGQTSTDTQYF
clone size: NA; J gene: TRBJ1-6; V gene: TRBV5-8; D gene: NA; CDR3 DNA: TGTGCCAGCAGCTTAGAGCATTCACCCCTCCACTTT; CDR3 protein: CASSLEHSPLHF
clone size: NA; J gene: TRBJ2-1; V gene: TRBV5-8; D gene: TRBD2; CDR3 DNA: TGTGCCAGCACCGGGACTAGCGGGCCTTACAATGAGCAGTTCTTC; CDR3 protein: CASTGTSGPYNEQFF
clone size: NA; J gene: TRBJ2-2; V gene: TRBV11-2; D gene: TRBD2; CDR3 DNA: TGTGCCAGCAGCCCACAAGCGGGGGCGTCCGGGGAGCTGTTTTTT; CDR3 protein: CASSPQAGASGELFF
clone size: NA; J gene: TRBJ2-5; V gene: TRBV29-1; D gene: NA; CDR3 DNA: TGCAGCGGGCAGACAGGCCAAGAGACCCAGTACTTC; CDR3 protein: CSGQTGQETQYF
clone size: NA; J gene: TRBJ2-2; V gene: TRBV9; D gene: TRBD1; CDR3 DNA: TGTGCCAGCAGCGTATCCACCCCACCAGGGGGCACCGGGGAGCTGTTTTTT; CDR3 protein: CASSVSTPPGGTGELFF
clone size: NA; J gene: TRBJ1-2; V gene: TRBV5-1; D gene: NA; CDR3 DNA: TGCGCCAGCAGCTTGGAAGGTTCCAGGGTGGGAGGCTACACCTTC; CDR3 protein: CASSLEGSRVGGYTF